Included here is one TCR beta chain sequence, with context. This clonotype has a count of ten or more. Its antigen is still unknown. Base qualities were left out, and no much larger clone turns up one base away. V was cut back by 1 base and J by 7 bases, leaving a gap of 23 bases between them. The germline V gene (reference sequence) yields DFQATT for CDR1 and SNEGSKA for CDR2. Inclusive of the bounding cysteine and phenylalanine, the CDR3 is 17 residues long. Kept here is only the CDR3 DNA, which spans 51 bases and is read in frame from base 1. This record belongs to a study of response to subunit inactivated influenza vaccine (dated 2018 in TCRdb). Concerning the study at large: Deep quantitative T cell receptor repertoire profiling was used in the study to track responses to a trivalent subunit inactivated influenza vaccine.

Libraries were made using RT-PCR. The sequencing machine was an Illumina HiSeq 2500. In TCRdb, the public reads were trimmed at Q25 with fastp and aligned with MiXCR, with productive beta chains retained. Rows are unified per CDR3 protein, each entry keeping the most common DNA and genes. In this sample the table shows about 150,000 distinct CDR3 sequences, roughly a tenth of which occur a single time. In total, the top ten clones hold around 33% of the sample. The research as a whole found: The authors proposed that each seasonal influenza vaccination may bring in only a limited number of new T cells.

This sequence originates from a man aged 50 to 69 who received an inactivated influenza vaccine. Donor details come from another sample of the same person, matched by shared clones. The chain links TRBV20-1 with TRBJ2-1; the D gene assignment is perhaps TRBD1 or TRBD2, with each matching 5 bases. The source material was CD8+ T cells sorted from PBMCs, sampled around 25 months after vaccination. In nucleotides, the sequence is TGCAGTGCTAGAGGAAAAACGGGACGGCCCTTGGGTAATGAGCAGTTCTTC. It specifies CSARGKTGRPLGNEQFF.